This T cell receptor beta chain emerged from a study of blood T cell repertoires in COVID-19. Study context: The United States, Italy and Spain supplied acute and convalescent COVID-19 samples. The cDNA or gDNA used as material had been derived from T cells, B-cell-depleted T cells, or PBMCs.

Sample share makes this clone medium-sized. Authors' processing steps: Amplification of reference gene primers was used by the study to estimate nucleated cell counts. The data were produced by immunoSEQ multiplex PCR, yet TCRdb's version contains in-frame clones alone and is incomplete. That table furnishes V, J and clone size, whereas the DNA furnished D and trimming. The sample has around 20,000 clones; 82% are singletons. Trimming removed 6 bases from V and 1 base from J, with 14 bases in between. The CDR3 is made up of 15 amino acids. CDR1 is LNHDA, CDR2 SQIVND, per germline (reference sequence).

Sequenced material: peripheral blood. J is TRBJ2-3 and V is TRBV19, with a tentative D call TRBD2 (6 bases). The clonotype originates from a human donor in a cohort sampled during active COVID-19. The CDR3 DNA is TGTGCCAGTAGAGTTGCGGGGAGCGGCACAGATACGCAGTATTTT. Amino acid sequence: CASRVAGSGTDTQYF. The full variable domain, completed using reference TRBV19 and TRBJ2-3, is DGGITQSPKYLFRKEGQNVTLSCEQNLNHDAMYWYRQDPGQGLRLIYYSQIVNDFQKGDIAEGYSVSREKKESFPLTVTSAQKNPTAFYLCASRVAGSGTDTQYFGPGTRLTVL.